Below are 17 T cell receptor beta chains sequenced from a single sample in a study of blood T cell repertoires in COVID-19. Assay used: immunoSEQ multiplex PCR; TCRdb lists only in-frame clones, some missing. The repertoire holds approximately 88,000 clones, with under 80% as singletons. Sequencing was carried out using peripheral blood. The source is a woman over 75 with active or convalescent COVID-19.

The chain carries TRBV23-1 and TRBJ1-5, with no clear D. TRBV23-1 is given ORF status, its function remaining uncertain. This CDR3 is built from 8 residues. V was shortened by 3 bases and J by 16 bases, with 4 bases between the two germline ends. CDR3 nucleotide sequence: TGCGCCAGCAGTCAGCTACATTTT. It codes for CASSQLHF.

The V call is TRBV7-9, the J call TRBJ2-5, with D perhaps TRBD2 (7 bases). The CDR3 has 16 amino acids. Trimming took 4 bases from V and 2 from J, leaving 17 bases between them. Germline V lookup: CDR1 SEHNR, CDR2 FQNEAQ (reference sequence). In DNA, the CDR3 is TGTGCCAGCAGCTCCTCCGCGGGGAGGGGGCAAGAGACCCAGTACTTC. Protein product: CASSSSAGRGQETQYF.

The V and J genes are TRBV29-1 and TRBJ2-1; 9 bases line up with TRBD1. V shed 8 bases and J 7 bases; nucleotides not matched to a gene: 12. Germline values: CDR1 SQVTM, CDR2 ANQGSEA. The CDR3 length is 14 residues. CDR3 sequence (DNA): TGCAGCCCCAGTCCCGGGACAGGGAAAAATGAGCAGTTCTTC. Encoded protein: CSPSPGTGKNEQFF.

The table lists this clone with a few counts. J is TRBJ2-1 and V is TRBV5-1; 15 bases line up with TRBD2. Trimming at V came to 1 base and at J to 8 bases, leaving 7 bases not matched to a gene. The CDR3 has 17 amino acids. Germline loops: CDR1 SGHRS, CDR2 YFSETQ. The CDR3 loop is CASSLNGLAGGPYEQFF. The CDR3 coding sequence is TGCGCCAGCAGCTTGAACGGACTAGCGGGGGGGCCGTATGAGCAGTTCTTC.

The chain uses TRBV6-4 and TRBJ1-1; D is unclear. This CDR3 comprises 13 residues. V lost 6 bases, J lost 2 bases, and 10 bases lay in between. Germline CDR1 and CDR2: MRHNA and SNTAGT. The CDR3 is CASRISGNTEAFF. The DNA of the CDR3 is TGTGCCAGCAGAATCTCAGGCAACACTGAAGCTTTCTTT.

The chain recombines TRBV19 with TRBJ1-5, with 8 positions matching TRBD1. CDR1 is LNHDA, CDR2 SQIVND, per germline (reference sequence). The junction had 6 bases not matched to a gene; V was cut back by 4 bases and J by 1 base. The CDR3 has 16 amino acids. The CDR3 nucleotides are TGTGCCAGTAGTACCCTGTGGACAGGGAGCAATCAGCCCCAGCATTTT. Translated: CASSTLWTGSNQPQHF.

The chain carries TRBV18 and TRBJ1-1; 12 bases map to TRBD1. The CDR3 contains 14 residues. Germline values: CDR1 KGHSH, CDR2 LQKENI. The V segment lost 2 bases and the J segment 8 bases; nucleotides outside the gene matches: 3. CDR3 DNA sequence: TGTGCCAGCTCACCAGGGACAGGGGGCGCCGAAGCTTTCTTT. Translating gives CASSPGTGGAEAFF.

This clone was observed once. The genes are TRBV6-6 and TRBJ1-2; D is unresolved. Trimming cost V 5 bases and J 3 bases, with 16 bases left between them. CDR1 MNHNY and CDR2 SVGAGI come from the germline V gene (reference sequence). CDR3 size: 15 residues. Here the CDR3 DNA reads TGTGCCAGCAGTCCTCGGACCGGCGGGTACTATGGCTACACCTTC. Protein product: CASSPRTGGYYGYTF.

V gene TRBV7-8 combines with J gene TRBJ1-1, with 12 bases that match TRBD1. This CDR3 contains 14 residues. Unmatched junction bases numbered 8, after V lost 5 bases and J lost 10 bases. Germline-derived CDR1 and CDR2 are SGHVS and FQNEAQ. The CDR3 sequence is CASSPGTGGSRAFF. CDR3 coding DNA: TGTGCCAGCAGCCCCGGGACAGGGGGCAGTCGAGCTTTCTTT.

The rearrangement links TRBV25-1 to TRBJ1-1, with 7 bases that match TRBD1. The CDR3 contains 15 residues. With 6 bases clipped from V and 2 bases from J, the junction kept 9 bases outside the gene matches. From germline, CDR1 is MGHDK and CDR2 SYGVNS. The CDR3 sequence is CASSPSQGINTEAFF. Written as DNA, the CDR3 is TGTGCCAGCAGCCCCTCACAGGGGATAAACACTGAAGCTTTCTTT. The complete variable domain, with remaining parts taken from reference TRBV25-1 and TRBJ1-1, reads EADIYQTPRYLVIGTGKKITLECSQTMGHDKMYWYQQDPGMELHLIHYSYGVNSTEKGDLSSESTVSRIRTEHFPLTLESARPSHTSQYLCASSPSQGINTEAFFGQGTRLTVV.

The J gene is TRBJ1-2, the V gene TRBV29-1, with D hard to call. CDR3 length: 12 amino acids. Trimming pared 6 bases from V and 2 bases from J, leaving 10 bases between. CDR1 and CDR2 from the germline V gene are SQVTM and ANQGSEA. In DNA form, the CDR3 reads TGCAGCGTGGGAGAGGGAAACTATGGCTACACCTTC. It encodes CSVGEGNYGYTF.

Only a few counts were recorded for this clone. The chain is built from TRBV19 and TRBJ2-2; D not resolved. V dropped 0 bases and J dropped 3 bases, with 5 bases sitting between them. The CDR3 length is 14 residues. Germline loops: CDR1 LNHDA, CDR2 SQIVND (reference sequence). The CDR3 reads CASSIDRYTGELFF. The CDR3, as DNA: TGTGCCAGTAGTATAGACAGATACACCGGGGAGCTGTTTTTT.

The chain's CDR3 is CASSITSGGADEQFF. The CDR3 DNA reads as TGTGCCAGTAGTATTACTAGCGGGGGGGCAGATGAGCAGTTCTTC. This chain joins TRBV19 and TRBJ2-1, with 13 bases matching TRBD2. Losses at the gene ends were 3 bases for V and 8 bases for J; bases not matched to a gene: 4. This CDR3 has 15 residues. Per germline, CDR1 LNHDA and CDR2 SQIVND (reference sequence).

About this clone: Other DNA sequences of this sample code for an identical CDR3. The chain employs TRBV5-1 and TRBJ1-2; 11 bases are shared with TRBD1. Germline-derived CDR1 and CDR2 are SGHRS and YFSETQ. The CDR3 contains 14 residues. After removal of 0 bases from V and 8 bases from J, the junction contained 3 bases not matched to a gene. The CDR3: CASSLAGTGGGYTF. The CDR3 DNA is TGCGCCAGCAGCTTGGCCGGGACAGGGGGGGGCTACACCTTC.

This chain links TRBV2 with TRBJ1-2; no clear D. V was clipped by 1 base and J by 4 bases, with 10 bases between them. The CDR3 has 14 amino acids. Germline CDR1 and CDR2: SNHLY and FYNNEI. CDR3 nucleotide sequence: TGTGCCAGCAGTGAAGGGAGGCCGAGCTATGGCTACACCTTC. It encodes CASSEGRPSYGYTF.

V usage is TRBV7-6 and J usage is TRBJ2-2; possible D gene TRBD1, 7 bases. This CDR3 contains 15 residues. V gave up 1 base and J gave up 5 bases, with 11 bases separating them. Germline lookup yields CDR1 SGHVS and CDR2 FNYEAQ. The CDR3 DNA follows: TGTGCCAGCAGCTTAGGGCAGGGGGGTACCGGGGAGCTGTTTTTT. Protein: CASSLGQGGTGELFF.

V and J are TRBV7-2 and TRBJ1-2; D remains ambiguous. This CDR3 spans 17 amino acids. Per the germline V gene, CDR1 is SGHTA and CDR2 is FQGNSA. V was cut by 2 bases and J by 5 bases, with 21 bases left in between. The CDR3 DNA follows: TGTGCCAGCAGCTTAAAGCCCGCAGGCGTTTTAGGATATGGCTACACCTTC. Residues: CASSLKPAGVLGYGYTF.